These 17 T cell receptor beta chains were sequenced from one sample in a study of OX40 agonist ivuxolimab in advanced cancers. Profiled with immunoSEQ multiplex PCR; TCRdb holds only in-frame clones, not every one. The repertoire holds fewer than 90,000 clones, with nearly 90% as singletons. Sample: CD4+ or CD8+ T cells sorted from blood, taken in a trial of the OX40 agonist ivuxolimab. These receptors originate from an adult with an advanced solid tumor such as melanoma, head and neck, liver or kidney cancer.

About this clone itself: One end of the junction is discordant with germline, which a read error may explain. The sample holds other DNA sequences that translate to the same CDR3. The rearrangement joins TRBV5-1 to TRBJ1-6; 9 bases fit TRBD1. This CDR3 comprises 17 residues. Per germline, CDR1 SGHRS and CDR2 YFSETQ. DNA of the CDR3: TGCGCCAGCAGCCTGGGACAGGGAGGCACCTATAATTCACCCCTTCACTTT. Protein sequence: CASSLGQGGTYNSPLHF.

The table lists this clone with many counts. The chain couples TRBV5-4 to TRBJ1-4, with a tentative D call TRBD1 (5 bases). From germline, CDR1 is SGHNT and CDR2 YYREEE (reference sequence). Trimming removed 3 bases at V and 13 bases at J, with 16 bases between. CDR3 length equals 13 residues. CDR3 DNA: TGTGCCAGCAGCTCCTTCGGGGGGAGGGGACTGTTTTTT. It encodes CASSSFGGRGLFF.

The V and J genes are TRBV2 and TRBJ2-5; either TRBD1 or TRBD2 may supply D (5 bases each). The germline V gene encodes CDR1 SNHLY and CDR2 FYNNEI. The CDR3 has 14 residues. V was clipped by 7 bases and J by 5 bases, with 17 bases between them. The CDR3: CASKTGPRGETQYF. Written as DNA, the CDR3 is TGTGCCAGCAAAACGGGACCCCGAGGGGAGACCCAGTACTTC.

This clone was seen a few times. The chain combines TRBV30 with TRBJ2-3; D call uncertain. V lost 2 bases and J lost 0, with 6 bases in between. Germline assignment: CDR1 GTSNPN and CDR2 SVGIG (reference sequence). CDR3 length: 13 amino acids. Written as DNA, the CDR3 is TGTGCCTGGAGTACGGGCAGCACAGATACGCAGTATTTT. It translates to CAWSTGSTDTQYF.

The chain's CDR3 is CAYLGGLALHEQFF. The DNA for the CDR3 is TGTGCTTATTTAGGCGGACTAGCCCTTCATGAGCAGTTCTTC. This rearrangement joins TRBV7-9 to TRBJ2-1, with 8 bases that match TRBD2. This CDR3 contains 14 residues. Germline CDR1 SEHNR, CDR2 FQNEAQ (reference sequence).

The rearrangement uses TRBV19 and TRBJ2-3; D gene uncertain. The V gene lost 4 bases and the J gene lost 0 bases, with 11 bases spanning the gap. CDR3 length: 15 amino acids. The germline V gene encodes CDR1 LNHDA and CDR2 SQIVND (reference sequence). The chain's CDR3 is CASSTSRVSTDTQYF. CDR3 coding DNA: TGTGCCAGTAGTACATCGAGAGTGAGCACAGATACGCAGTATTTT.

The rearrangement links TRBV5-4 to TRBJ2-7; a weak D match, TRBD2 (7 bases). The CDR3 covers 16 residues. Germline V gene sequence: CDR1 SGHNT, CDR2 YYREEE (reference sequence). Trimming left V 3 bases short and J 1 base short, with 17 bases between. CDR3 amino acids: CASSSGRRGGSYEQYF. The CDR3 nucleotides are TGTGCCAGCAGCTCGGGGCGTAGGGGGGGATCCTACGAGCAGTACTTC.

In DNA form, the CDR3 reads TGTGCCAGCAGCTCAGTGAACACCGGGGAGCTGTTTTTT. Amino acids: CASSSVNTGELFF. The V gene is TRBV11-2, the J gene TRBJ2-2; D not certain. The CDR3 totals 13 residues. Germline CDR1 is SGHAT and CDR2 is FQNNGV. V gave up 4 bases and J gave up 1 base, with 4 bases separating them.

This chain joins TRBV6-5 and TRBJ2-3; D may be TRBD1 or TRBD2 (5 bases each). Germline CDR1 is MNHEY and CDR2 is SVGAGI. The ends were cut back, 0 bases at V and 5 bases at J, with 15 bases in the middle. This CDR3 region has 16 residues. In DNA form, the CDR3 reads TGTGCCAGCAGTTACTCGGGACCGAGGGCCCAAGATACGCAGTATTTT. Its translation is CASSYSGPRAQDTQYF.

This sequence joins TRBV2 and TRBJ1-3, with D possibly TRBD1 on 5 matching bases. The CDR3 sequence is 14 residues long. Germline V gene lookup returns CDR1 SNHLY and CDR2 FYNNEI. V gave up 7 bases and J gave up 5 bases, with 15 bases separating them. In DNA, the CDR3 is TGTGCCAGCATCCGCGGCAGGGAAAGAAACACCATATATTTT. This gives the protein CASIRGRERNTIYF.

The chain recombines TRBV5-4 with TRBJ2-1, with 8 nucleotides matching TRBD2. Trimming at V came to 4 bases and at J to 4 bases, leaving 7 bases not matched to a gene. Germline-derived CDR1 and CDR2 are SGHNT and YYREEE (reference sequence). The CDR3 has 15 amino acids. CDR3: CASSPSGGRYNEQFF. DNA of the CDR3: TGTGCCAGCAGCCCCAGCGGGGGCCGGTACAATGAGCAGTTCTTC. Looking up the rest from reference TRBV5-4 and TRBJ2-1 gives the full variable domain: ETGVTQSPTHLIKTRGQQVTLRCSSQSGHNTVSWYQQALGQGPQFIFQYYREEENGRGNFPPRFSGLQFPNYSSELNVNALELDDSALYLCASSPSGGRYNEQFFGPGTRLTVL.

This chain uses TRBV13 with TRBJ1-4; TRBD1 is a possible D gene (6 bases). Germline assignment: CDR1 PRHDT and CDR2 FYEKMQ (reference sequence). The germline V and J ends were trimmed by 5 bases and 4 bases, with 11 bases remaining between them. The length of the CDR3 is 14 residues. The CDR3 bases are TGTGCCAGCAGCCGAACAGGGCTTAATGAAAAACTGTTTTTT. It encodes CASSRTGLNEKLFF.

In this sample, this clone turned up once. This chain uses TRBV5-1 with TRBJ2-5; TRBD2 aligns across 9 bases. CDR1 and CDR2 (germline): SGHRS, YFSETQ. Trimming at V came to 2 bases and at J to 1 base, leaving 3 bases not matched to a gene. This CDR3 has 15 residues. The CDR3 nucleotides read TGCGCCAGCAGCTTTGGAGCGGGGGGCCAAGAGACCCAGTACTTC. It encodes CASSFGAGGQETQYF.

This clone was seen a single time. The chain couples TRBV6-5 to TRBJ2-2; 9 positions match TRBD1. CDR3 length: 14 residues. Germline V CDR1 and CDR2: MNHEY, SVGAGI. The V and J ends lost 6 bases and 6 bases, in that order; junction bases with no gene match: 5. The CDR3, as DNA: TGTGCCAGCAGGACGGACAGGGGTTCCGGGGAGCTGTTTTTT. Translation gives CASRTDRGSGELFF.

The chain links TRBV7-9 to TRBJ1-1; D is undetermined. The CDR3 runs 11 residues. V lost 4 bases and J 8 bases, leaving 8 bases between the germline ends. CDR1 is SEHNR, CDR2 FQNEAQ, per germline (reference sequence). The CDR3 sequence: CASSYQSEAFF. The DNA of the CDR3 is TGTGCCAGCAGCTATCAGTCCGAAGCTTTCTTT.

This clone has a handful of counts. This rearrangement joins TRBV10-1 to TRBJ1-6; no clear D. The V end was cut by 3 bases, the J end by 7 bases, with 22 bases between. CDR3 length: 18 residues. Germline lookup yields CDR1 WNHNN and CDR2 SYGVQD (reference sequence). CDR3 loop: CASSDGPSTSVSNSPLHF. CDR3 in DNA: TGCGCCAGCAGTGACGGGCCCAGTACAAGCGTCTCCAATTCACCCCTCCACTTT.

The chain employs TRBV7-2 and TRBJ2-2; D gene ambiguous. Germline V gene lookup returns CDR1 SGHTA and CDR2 FQGNSA. The V and J ends lost 4 bases and 3 bases respectively, with 6 bases between them. The CDR3 has 13 amino acids. CDR3 sequence reads: CASSSQHTGELFF. For the CDR3, the DNA is TGTGCCAGCAGCTCGCAGCACACCGGGGAGCTGTTTTTT.